Below, one T cell receptor (beta chain) is given with its context. Antigen specificity is unknown. This sample was included in a study of shared clonotypes between healthy human individuals. Study-level information: Each donor's CD4 naive and CD4 memory cells filled three plates apiece, CD8 naive two, and CD8 memory one.

General study results and limits: Unshared clonotypes carried lower generation probabilities than those common to all four donors.

CDR1 and CDR2 (germline): SNHLY, FYNNEI. The CDR3 is 16 residues long. The V gene lost 2 bases and the J gene lost 6 bases, with 17 bases spanning the gap. The repertoire was sequenced with immunoSEQ multiplex PCR; TCRdb's copy has only in-frame clones and lacks some. The sample records some 95,000 clones, approximately 70% being singletons. The sample consisted of memory CD8+ T cells sorted from blood. Subset defined: CD45RO+ cells pooled with CCR7-negative TemRA cells. The rearrangement uses TRBV2 and TRBJ1-5, with D perhaps TRBD1 (5 bases). The sequence was obtained from a young man in good health. Here the CDR3 reads CASSEWGRRPFQPQHF. The CDR3 DNA follows: TGTGCCAGCAGTGAATGGGGCAGGCGCCCTTTTCAGCCCCAGCATTTT.